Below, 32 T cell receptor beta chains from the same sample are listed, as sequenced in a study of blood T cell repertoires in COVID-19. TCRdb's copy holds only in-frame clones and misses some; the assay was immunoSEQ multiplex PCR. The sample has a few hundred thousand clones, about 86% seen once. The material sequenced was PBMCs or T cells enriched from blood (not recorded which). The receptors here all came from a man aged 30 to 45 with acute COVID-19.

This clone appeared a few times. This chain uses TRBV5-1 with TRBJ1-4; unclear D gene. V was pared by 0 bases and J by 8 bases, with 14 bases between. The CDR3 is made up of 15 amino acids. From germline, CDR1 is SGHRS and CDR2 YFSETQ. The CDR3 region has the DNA TGCGCCAGCAGCTTGGTCGCAGGAAAAATAGAAAAACTGTTTTTT. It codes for CASSLVAGKIEKLFF. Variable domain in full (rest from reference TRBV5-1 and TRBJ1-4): KAGVTQTPRYLIKTRGQQVTLSCSPISGHRSVSWYQQTPGQGLQFLFEYFSETQRNKGNFPGRFSGRQFSNSRSEMNVSTLELGDSALYLCASSLVAGKIEKLFFGSGTQLSVL.

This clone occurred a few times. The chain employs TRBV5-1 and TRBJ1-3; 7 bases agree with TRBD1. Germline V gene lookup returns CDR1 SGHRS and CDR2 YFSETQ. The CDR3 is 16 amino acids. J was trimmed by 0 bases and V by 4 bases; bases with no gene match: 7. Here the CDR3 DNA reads TGCGCCAGCAGCAGGGGGACAGAGAACTCTGGAAACACCATATATTTT. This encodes CASSRGTENSGNTIYF. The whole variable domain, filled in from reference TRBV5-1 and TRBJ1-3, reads KAGVTQTPRYLIKTRGQQVTLSCSPISGHRSVSWYQQTPGQGLQFLFEYFSETQRNKGNFPGRFSGRQFSNSRSEMNVSTLELGDSALYLCASSRGTENSGNTIYFGEGSWLTVV.

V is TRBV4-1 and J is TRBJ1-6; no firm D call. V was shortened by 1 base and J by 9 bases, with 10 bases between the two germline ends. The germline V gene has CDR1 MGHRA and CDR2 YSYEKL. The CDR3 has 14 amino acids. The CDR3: CASSQGEEFSPLHF. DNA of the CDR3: TGCGCCAGCAGCCAAGGTGAGGAATTTTCACCCCTCCACTTT.

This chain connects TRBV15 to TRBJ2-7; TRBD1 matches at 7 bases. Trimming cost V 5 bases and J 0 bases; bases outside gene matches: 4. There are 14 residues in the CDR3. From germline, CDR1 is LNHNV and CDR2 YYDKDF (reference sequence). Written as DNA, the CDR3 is TGTGCCACCAGCGAGGGGGCCACCTCCTACGAGCAGTACGTC. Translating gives CATSEGATSYEQYV.

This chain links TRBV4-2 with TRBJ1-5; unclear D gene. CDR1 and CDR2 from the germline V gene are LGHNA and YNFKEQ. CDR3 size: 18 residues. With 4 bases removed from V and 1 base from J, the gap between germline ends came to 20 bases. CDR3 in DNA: TGTGCCAGCAGCCTCAAAGCGAGCCTCTCGGCGAGCAATCAGCCCCAGCATTTT. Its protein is CASSLKASLSASNQPQHF.

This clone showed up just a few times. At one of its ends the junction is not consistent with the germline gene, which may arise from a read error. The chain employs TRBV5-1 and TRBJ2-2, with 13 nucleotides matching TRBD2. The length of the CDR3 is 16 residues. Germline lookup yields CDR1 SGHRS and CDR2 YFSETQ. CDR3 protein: CASSHRTSGSSGELFF. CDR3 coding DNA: TGTGCCAGCAGCCACCGGACTAGCGGGAGTTCCGGGGAGCTGTTTTTT.

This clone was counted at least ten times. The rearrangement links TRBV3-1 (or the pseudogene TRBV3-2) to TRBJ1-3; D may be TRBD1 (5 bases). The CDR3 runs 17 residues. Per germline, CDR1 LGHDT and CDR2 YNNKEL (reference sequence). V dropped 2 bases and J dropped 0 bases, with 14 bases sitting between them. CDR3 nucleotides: TGTGCCAGCAGCCAAACCTCTGGACAAGCCTCTGGAAACACCATATATTTT. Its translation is CASSQTSGQASGNTIYF.

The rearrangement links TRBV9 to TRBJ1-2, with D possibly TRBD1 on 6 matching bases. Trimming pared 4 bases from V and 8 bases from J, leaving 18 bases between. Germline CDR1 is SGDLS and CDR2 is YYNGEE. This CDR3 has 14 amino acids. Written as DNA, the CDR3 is TGTGCCAGCAGCCTCGGCGTTCCGGGGGGCGGCTACACCTTC. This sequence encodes CASSLGVPGGGYTF.

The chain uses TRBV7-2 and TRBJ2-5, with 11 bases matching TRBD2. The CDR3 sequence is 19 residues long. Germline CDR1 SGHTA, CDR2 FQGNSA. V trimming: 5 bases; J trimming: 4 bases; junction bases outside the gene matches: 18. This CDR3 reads CASSPPAGTSGRLGETQYF. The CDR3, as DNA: TGTGCCAGCAGCCCACCAGCCGGGACTAGCGGACGCCTCGGAGAGACCCAGTACTTC.

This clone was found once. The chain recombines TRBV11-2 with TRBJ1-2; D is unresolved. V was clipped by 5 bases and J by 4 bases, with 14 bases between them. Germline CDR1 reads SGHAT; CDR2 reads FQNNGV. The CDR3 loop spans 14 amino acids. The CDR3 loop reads CASSLSDGSYGYTF. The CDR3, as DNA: TGTGCCAGCAGCCTAAGTGACGGGTCCTATGGCTACACCTTC.

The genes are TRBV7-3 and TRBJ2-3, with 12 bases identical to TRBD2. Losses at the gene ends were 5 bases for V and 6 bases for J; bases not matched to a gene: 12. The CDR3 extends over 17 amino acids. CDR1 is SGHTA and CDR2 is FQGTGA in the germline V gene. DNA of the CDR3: TGTGCCAGCAGCCCAACCGGGACTAGCGGGCATGGGGATACGCAGTATTTT. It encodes CASSPTGTSGHGDTQYF.

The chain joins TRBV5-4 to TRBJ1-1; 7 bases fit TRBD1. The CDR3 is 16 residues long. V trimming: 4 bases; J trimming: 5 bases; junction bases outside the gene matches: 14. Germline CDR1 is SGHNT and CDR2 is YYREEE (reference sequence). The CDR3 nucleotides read TGTGCCAGCAGCCCCCCAGGGACAGAAAGGCTTACTGAAGCTTTCTTT. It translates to CASSPPGTERLTEAFF. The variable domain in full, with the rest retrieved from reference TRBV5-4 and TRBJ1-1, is ETGVTQSPTHLIKTRGQQVTLRCSSQSGHNTVSWYQQALGQGPQFIFQYYREEENGRGNFPPRFSGLQFPNYSSELNVNALELDDSALYLCASSPPGTERLTEAFFGQGTRLTVV.

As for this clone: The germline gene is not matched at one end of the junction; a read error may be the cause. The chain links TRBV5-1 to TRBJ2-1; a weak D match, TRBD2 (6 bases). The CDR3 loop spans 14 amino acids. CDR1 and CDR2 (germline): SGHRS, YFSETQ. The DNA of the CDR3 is TGTGCCAGCAAGTTTAATAGCGGAAACAATGAGCAGTTCTTC. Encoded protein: CASKFNSGNNEQFF.

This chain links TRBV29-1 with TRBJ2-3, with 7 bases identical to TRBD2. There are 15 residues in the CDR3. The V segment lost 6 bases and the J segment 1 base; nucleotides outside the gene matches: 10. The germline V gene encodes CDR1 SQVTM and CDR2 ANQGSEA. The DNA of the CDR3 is TGCAGCGTCCTTAAGGAGGGAGGGGGCACAGATACGCAGTATTTT. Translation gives CSVLKEGGGTDTQYF.

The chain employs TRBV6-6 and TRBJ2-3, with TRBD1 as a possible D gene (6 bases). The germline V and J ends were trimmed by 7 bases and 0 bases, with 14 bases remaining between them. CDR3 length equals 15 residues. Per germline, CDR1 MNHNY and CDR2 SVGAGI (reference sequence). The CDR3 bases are TGTGCCAGCACTACAGGGCTAATTAGCACAGATACGCAGTATTTT. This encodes CASTTGLISTDTQYF.

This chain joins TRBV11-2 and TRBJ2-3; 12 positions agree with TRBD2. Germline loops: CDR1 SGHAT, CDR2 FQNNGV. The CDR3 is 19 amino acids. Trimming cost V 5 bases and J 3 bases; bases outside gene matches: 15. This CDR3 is CASSPGLAGRLAPTDTQYF. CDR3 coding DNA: TGTGCCAGCAGCCCGGGACTAGCGGGCCGCCTAGCGCCTACAGATACGCAGTATTTT. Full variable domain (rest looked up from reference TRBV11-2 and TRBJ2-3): EAGVAQSPRYKIIEKRQSVAFWCNPISGHATLYWYQQILGQGPKLLIQFQNNGVVDDSQLPKDRFSAERLKGVDSTLKIQPAKLEDSAVYLCASSPGLAGRLAPTDTQYFGPGTRLTVL.

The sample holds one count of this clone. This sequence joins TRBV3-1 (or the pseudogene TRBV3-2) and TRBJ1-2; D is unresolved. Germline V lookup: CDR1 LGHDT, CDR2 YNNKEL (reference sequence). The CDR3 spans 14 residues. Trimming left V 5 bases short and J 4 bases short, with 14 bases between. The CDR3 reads CASSTIPHTYGYTF. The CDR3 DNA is TGTGCCAGCAGCACGATTCCTCACACCTATGGCTACACCTTC.

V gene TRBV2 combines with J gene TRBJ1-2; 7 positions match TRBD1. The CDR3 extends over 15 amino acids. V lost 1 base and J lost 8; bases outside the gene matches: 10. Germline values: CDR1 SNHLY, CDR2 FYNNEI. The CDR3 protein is CASSEVAGGSVGYTF. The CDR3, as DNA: TGTGCCAGCAGTGAAGTTGCAGGGGGGAGCGTCGGCTACACCTTC.

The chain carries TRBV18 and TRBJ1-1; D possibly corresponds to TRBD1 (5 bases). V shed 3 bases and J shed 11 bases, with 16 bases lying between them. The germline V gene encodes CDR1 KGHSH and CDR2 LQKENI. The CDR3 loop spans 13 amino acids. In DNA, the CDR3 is TGTGCCAGCTCACCTCTCGGGGGGGAGATGGCTTTCTTT. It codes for CASSPLGGEMAFF.

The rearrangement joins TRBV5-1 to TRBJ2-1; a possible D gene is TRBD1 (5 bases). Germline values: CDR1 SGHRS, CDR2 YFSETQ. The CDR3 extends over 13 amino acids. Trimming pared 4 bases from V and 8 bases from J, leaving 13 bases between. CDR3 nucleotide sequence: TGCGCCAGCAGCCTTGTGCAGGGCCATGAGCAGTTCTTC. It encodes CASSLVQGHEQFF.

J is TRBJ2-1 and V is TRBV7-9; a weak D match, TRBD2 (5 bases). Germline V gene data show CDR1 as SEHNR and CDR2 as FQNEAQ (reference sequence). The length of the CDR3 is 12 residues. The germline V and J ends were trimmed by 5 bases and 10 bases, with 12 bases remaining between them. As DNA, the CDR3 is TGTGCCAGCAGCGACTACCCGGAAGAGCAGTTCTTC. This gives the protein CASSDYPEEQFF.

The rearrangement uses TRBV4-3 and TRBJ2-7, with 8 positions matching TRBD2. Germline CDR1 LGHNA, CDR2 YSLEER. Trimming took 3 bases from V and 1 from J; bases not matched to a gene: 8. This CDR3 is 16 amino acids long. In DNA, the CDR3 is TGCGCCAGCAGCCACGACCAGCGGGGGCCATCCTACGAGCAGTACGTC. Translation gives CASSHDQRGPSYEQYV.

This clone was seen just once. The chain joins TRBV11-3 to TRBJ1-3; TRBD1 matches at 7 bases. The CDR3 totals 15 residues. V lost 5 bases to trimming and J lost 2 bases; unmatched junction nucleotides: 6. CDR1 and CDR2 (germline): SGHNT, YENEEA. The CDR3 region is CASSLTGNAGNTIYF. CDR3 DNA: TGTGCCAGCAGCCTGACAGGGAACGCTGGAAACACCATATATTTT. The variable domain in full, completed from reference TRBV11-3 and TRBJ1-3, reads EAGVVQSPRYKIIEKKQPVAFWCNPISGHNTLYWYLQNLGQGPELLIRYENEEAVDDSQLPKDRFSAERLKGVDSTLKIQPAELGDSAVYLCASSLTGNAGNTIYFGEGSWLTVV.

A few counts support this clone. CDR3 protein: CASSLQGSYGYTF. The CDR3 DNA follows: TGTGCCAGCAGTCTACAGGGTTCCTATGGCTACACCTTC. The chain uses TRBV12-3 or TRBV12-4 and TRBJ1-2; TRBD1 might be the D (6 bases). This CDR3 is built from 13 residues. Trimming removed 5 bases at V and 4 bases at J, with 11 bases between.

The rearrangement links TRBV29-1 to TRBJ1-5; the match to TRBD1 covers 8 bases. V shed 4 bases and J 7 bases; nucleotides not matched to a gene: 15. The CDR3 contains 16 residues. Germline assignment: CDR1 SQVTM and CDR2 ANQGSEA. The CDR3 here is CSVVLGTGDLRQPQHF. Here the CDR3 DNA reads TGCAGCGTTGTGTTAGGGACAGGCGACCTTAGGCAGCCCCAGCATTTT.

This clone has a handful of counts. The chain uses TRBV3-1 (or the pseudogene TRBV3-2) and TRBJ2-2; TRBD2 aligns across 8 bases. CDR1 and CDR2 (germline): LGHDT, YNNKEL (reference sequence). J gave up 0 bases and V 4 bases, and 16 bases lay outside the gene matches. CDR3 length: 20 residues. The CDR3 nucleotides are TGTGCCAGCAGCCGCTTTCGGGTAGCGGGGAAACACGCGAACACCGGGGAGCTGTTTTTT. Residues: CASSRFRVAGKHANTGELFF.

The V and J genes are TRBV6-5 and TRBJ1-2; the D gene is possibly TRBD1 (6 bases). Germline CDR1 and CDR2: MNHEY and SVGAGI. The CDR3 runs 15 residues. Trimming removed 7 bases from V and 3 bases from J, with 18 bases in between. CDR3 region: CASMHRVSSDYGYTF. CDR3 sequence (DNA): TGTGCCAGCATGCACAGGGTATCTAGTGACTATGGCTACACCTTC.

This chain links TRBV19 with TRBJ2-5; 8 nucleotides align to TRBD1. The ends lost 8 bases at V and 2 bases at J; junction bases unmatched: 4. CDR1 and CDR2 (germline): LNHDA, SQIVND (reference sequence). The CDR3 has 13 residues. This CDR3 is CASSRQGQETQYF. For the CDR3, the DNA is TGTGCCAGTTCGCGACAGGGGCAAGAGACCCAGTACTTC.

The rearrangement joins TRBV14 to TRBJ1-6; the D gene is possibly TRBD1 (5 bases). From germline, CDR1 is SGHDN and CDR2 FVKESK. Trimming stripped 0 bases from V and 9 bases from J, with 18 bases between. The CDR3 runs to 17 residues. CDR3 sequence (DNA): TGTGCCAGCAGCCAAGATCAGGGTACCAGGGAAACTTCACCCCTCCACTTT. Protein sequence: CASSQDQGTRETSPLHF.

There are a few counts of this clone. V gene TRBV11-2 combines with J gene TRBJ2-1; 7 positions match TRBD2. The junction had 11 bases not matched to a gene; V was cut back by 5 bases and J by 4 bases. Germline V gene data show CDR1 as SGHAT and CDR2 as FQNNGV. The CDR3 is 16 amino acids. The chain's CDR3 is CASSRRETRTYNEQFF. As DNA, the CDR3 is TGTGCCAGCAGCCGGCGGGAGACTAGGACTTACAATGAGCAGTTCTTC. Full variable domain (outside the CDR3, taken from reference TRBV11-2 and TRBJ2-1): EAGVAQSPRYKIIEKRQSVAFWCNPISGHATLYWYQQILGQGPKLLIQFQNNGVVDDSQLPKDRFSAERLKGVDSTLKIQPAKLEDSAVYLCASSRRETRTYNEQFFGPGTRLTVL.

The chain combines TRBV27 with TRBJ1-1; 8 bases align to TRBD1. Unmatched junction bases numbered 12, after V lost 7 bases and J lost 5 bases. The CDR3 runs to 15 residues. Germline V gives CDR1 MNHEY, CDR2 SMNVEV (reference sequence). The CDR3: CASTERQGSWTEAFF. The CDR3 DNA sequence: TGTGCCAGCACCGAACGACAGGGGAGTTGGACTGAAGCTTTCTTT.

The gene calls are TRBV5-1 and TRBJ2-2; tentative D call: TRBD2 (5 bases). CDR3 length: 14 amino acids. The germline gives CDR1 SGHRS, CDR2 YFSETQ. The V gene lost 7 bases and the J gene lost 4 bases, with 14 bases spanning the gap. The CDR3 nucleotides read TGCGCCAGCGCTGAGATGGGGAGCACCGGGGAGCTGTTTTTT. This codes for CASAEMGSTGELFF.